A single sample gave rise to the 32 T cell receptor beta chains below, sequenced in a study of early T cells in non-severe SARS-CoV-2 infection. TCRdb used MiXCR to reprocess the 5' RACE reads, holding one entry per CDR3 protein. The sample carries tens of thousands of distinct CDR3 sequences, around 10% recorded once. The specimen comprised whole blood, sampled at baseline. These receptors originate from an adult who was a healthcare worker with PCR-confirmed SARS-CoV-2 infection or an uninfected control (not recorded which).

This clonotype was seen at least ten times. The rearrangement uses TRBV29-1 and TRBJ1-1, with D uncertain. Trimming cost V 6 bases and J 1 base, with 9 bases left between them. The CDR3 contains 12 residues. Germline assignment: CDR1 SQVTM and CDR2 ANQGSEA. DNA for the CDR3: TGCAGCGTCCTCAGGACGAACACTGAAGCTTTCTTT. Translating it yields CSVLRTNTEAFF. Full variable domain (outside the CDR3, taken from reference TRBV29-1 and TRBJ1-1): SAVISQKPSRDICQRGTSLTIQCQVDSQVTMMFWYRQQPGQSLTLIATANQGSEATYESGFVIDKFPISRPNLTFSTLTVSNMSPEDSSIYLCSVLRTNTEAFFGQGTRLTVV.

The chain couples TRBV29-1 to TRBJ1-1; TRBD1 aligns across 8 bases. Per germline, CDR1 SQVTM and CDR2 ANQGSEA. J was trimmed by 1 base and V by 5 bases; bases with no gene match: 3. This CDR3 comprises 13 residues. The CDR3 nucleotides are TGCAGCGTTCAAACAGGGGGGAACACTGAAGCTTTCTTT. Translation gives CSVQTGGNTEAFF.

This chain uses TRBV7-9 with TRBJ1-1; no firm D call. Trimming pared 3 bases from V and 2 bases from J, leaving 7 bases between. Germline lookup yields CDR1 SEHNR and CDR2 FQNEAQ (reference sequence). This CDR3 has 13 amino acids. Here the CDR3 reads CASSFNGNTEAFF. The CDR3 nucleotides read TGTGCCAGCAGCTTTAACGGAAACACTGAAGCTTTCTTT.

The rearrangement uses TRBV19 and TRBJ1-2; D gene ambiguous. From germline, CDR1 is LNHDA and CDR2 SQIVND (reference sequence). This CDR3 has 15 amino acids. V was cut by 4 bases and J by 4 bases, with 16 bases left in between. The CDR3, as DNA: TGTGCCAGTAGTACCGTCGGGATGGATTTCTATGGCTACACCTTC. Protein: CASSTVGMDFYGYTF. The whole variable domain, remainder taken from reference TRBV19 and TRBJ1-2, is DGGITQSPKYLFRKEGQNVTLSCEQNLNHDAMYWYRQDPGQGLRLIYYSQIVNDFQKGDIAEGYSVSREKKESFPLTVTSAQKNPTAFYLCASSTVGMDFYGYTFGSGTRLTVV.

This clonotype has at least ten counts. This rearrangement joins TRBV6-2 or TRBV6-3 to TRBJ1-1; D unresolved. Germline CDR1 and CDR2: MNHEY and SVGEGT. V was pared by 5 bases and J by 5 bases, with 12 bases between. There are 13 residues in the CDR3. This CDR3 is CASSLLMGTEAFF. CDR3 sequence (DNA): TGTGCCAGCAGTCTTCTAATGGGGACTGAAGCTTTCTTT.

V gene TRBV5-6 combines with J gene TRBJ2-1; possible D gene TRBD2, 5 bases. The germline gives CDR1 SGHDT, CDR2 YYEEEE. The V end lost 0 bases, the J end lost 5 bases, and 9 bases lay between the germline ends. The CDR3 runs 14 residues. The CDR3 sequence: CASSLDNGDNEQFF. The CDR3 nucleotides are TGTGCCAGCAGCTTGGACAACGGGGACAATGAGCAGTTCTTC.

This clonotype has only a few counts. The chain links TRBV7-9 to TRBJ2-4; the match to TRBD1 covers 10 bases. This CDR3 spans 14 amino acids. Germline V CDR1 and CDR2: SEHNR, FQNEAQ (reference sequence). J gave up 6 bases and V 3 bases, and 2 bases lay outside the gene matches. CDR3 nucleotides: TGTGCCAGCAGCTTTGGGACAGGGGTAAACATTCAGTACTTC. Its translation is CASSFGTGVNIQYF.

In this sample, this clonotype turned up a few times. The chain joins TRBV11-2 to TRBJ1-1, with D tentatively TRBD1 (6 bases). Per germline, CDR1 SGHAT and CDR2 FQNNGV. This CDR3 has 14 amino acids. V gave up 4 bases and J gave up 4 bases, with 13 bases separating them. This CDR3 reads CASSSSGDFTEAFF. CDR3 DNA: TGTGCCAGCAGCTCCTCAGGGGATTTCACTGAAGCTTTCTTT.

V gene TRBV7-3 combines with J gene TRBJ2-2; 10 bases are a match to TRBD2. J was trimmed by 5 bases and V by 6 bases; bases with no gene match: 6. Per germline, CDR1 SGHTA and CDR2 FQGTGA. The CDR3 consists of 15 residues. The CDR3 here is CASSPGLAITGELFF. The CDR3, as DNA: TGTGCCAGCAGTCCGGGACTAGCGATTACCGGGGAGCTGTTTTTT.

This chain joins TRBV5-1 and TRBJ1-1; 9 bases agree with TRBD1. This CDR3 spans 15 amino acids. The trim removed 5 bases at V and 0 bases at J, leaving 5 bases unmatched. Germline V lookup: CDR1 SGHRS, CDR2 YFSETQ. The CDR3 reads CASSSTGGVNTEAFF. Written as DNA, the CDR3 is TGCGCCAGCAGTTCGACAGGGGGAGTGAACACTGAAGCTTTCTTT.

This clonotype was seen only a few times. The rearrangement uses TRBV5-1 and TRBJ1-3; D ambiguous. Per germline, CDR1 SGHRS and CDR2 YFSETQ. V gave up 3 bases and J gave up 0 bases, with 10 bases separating them. This CDR3 contains 15 residues. For the CDR3, the DNA is TGCGCCAGCAGCTCGGCCGGACTCTCTGGAAACACCATATATTTT. It yields the protein CASSSAGLSGNTIYF.

This clonotype was found a few times. The J gene is TRBJ2-2, the V gene TRBV5-1; D is undetermined. CDR1 and CDR2 from the germline V gene are SGHRS and YFSETQ. The CDR3 sequence is 14 residues long. Trimming took off 2 bases at V and 1 base at J, with 6 bases between the two ends. CDR3 sequence reads: CASSFGGNTGELFF. The CDR3 DNA sequence: TGCGCCAGCAGCTTTGGCGGGAACACCGGGGAGCTGTTTTTT.

This chain uses TRBV6-6 with TRBJ2-7; D may be TRBD1 (5 bases). V was trimmed by 3 bases and J by 0 bases, leaving 9 bases between them. The V gene's germline CDR1 is MNHNY and CDR2 SVGAGI (reference sequence). The CDR3 is made up of 14 amino acids. The CDR3 protein is CASSYETVSYEQYF. As DNA, the CDR3 is TGTGCCAGCAGTTATGAGACAGTCTCCTACGAGCAGTACTTC.

In this sample, this clonotype turned up a few times. The genes are TRBV29-1 and TRBJ2-4, with TRBD1 identical over 10 bases. The V and J ends lost 5 bases and 5 bases, in that order; junction bases with no gene match: 3. Germline V CDR1 and CDR2: SQVTM, ANQGSEA. The CDR3 consists of 13 residues. CDR3 bases: TGCAGCGTTTCTGGGACAGGGGAAAACATTCAGTACTTC. Encoded protein: CSVSGTGENIQYF.

This clonotype came up many times. The CDR3 protein is CASSVTGQEHEKLFF. For the CDR3, the DNA is TGTGCCAGCAGCGTTACAGGACAGGAACATGAAAAACTGTTTTTT. The gene calls are TRBV9 and TRBJ1-4, with 7 bases lining up with TRBD1. This CDR3 spans 15 amino acids. Germline CDR1 SGDLS, CDR2 YYNGEE. Unmatched junction bases numbered 7, after V lost 2 bases and J lost 6 bases.

This clonotype has just a few counts. This chain connects TRBV14 to TRBJ2-1, with D hard to call. The germline V gene has CDR1 SGHDN and CDR2 FVKESK. There are 14 residues in the CDR3. V lost 3 bases and J lost 5, with 11 bases in between. CDR3 amino acids: CASSHLYGNNEQFF. The CDR3 bases are TGTGCCAGCAGCCATTTATACGGTAACAATGAGCAGTTCTTC. Looking up the rest from reference TRBV14 and TRBJ2-1 gives the full variable domain: EAGVTQFPSHSVIEKGQTVTLRCDPISGHDNLYWYRRVMGKEIKFLLHFVKESKQDESGMPNNRFLAERTGGTYSTLKVQPAELEDSGVYFCASSHLYGNNEQFFGPGTRLTVL.

The CDR3 reads CASSIGQTQGYTF. The CDR3 DNA reads as TGTGCCAGTAGCATCGGACAGACTCAGGGCTACACCTTC. The J gene is TRBJ1-2, the V gene TRBV19; weak D call: TRBD1 (6 bases). Per the germline V gene, CDR1 is LNHDA and CDR2 is SQIVND (reference sequence). The CDR3 covers 13 residues. The V gene lost 6 bases and the J gene lost 8 bases, with 16 bases spanning the gap. Supplemented by reference TRBV19 and TRBJ1-2, the full variable domain reads DGGITQSPKYLFRKEGQNVTLSCEQNLNHDAMYWYRQDPGQGLRLIYYSQIVNDFQKGDIAEGYSVSREKKESFPLTVTSAQKNPTAFYLCASSIGQTQGYTFGSGTRLTVV.

The chain couples TRBV12-3 or TRBV12-4 to TRBJ2-3, with no clear D. Deletions cut 7 bases from V and 6 bases from J, with 11 bases between. The CDR3 is 12 amino acids. CDR3 region: CASKETSDTQYF. The CDR3 nucleotides are TGTGCCAGCAAAGAGACCTCGGATACGCAGTATTTT.

The V gene is TRBV7-3, the J gene TRBJ2-3; TRBD1 matches at 9 bases. This CDR3 is built from 13 residues. The ends lost 8 bases at V and 4 bases at J; junction bases unmatched: 4. Germline lookup yields CDR1 SGHTA and CDR2 FQGTGA. CDR3 loop: CASGDRAADTQYF. The CDR3 nucleotides read TGTGCCAGCGGGGACAGGGCGGCAGATACGCAGTATTTT.

The V gene is TRBV6-4, the J gene TRBJ1-5; no clear D gene. The CDR3 contains 12 residues. Germline loops: CDR1 MRHNA, CDR2 SNTAGT. Trimming removed 6 bases from V and 2 bases from J, with 5 bases in between. The CDR3: CASRRGNQPQHF. The CDR3 DNA follows: TGTGCCAGCAGGAGGGGCAATCAGCCCCAGCATTTT.

This sequence joins TRBV29-1 and TRBJ1-3; the D is unclear. The CDR3 runs to 14 residues. Deletions cut 6 bases from V and 0 bases from J, with 12 bases between. CDR1 is SQVTM and CDR2 is ANQGSEA in the germline V gene. CDR3 coding DNA: TGCAGCGTCCGGGCACGGTTCTCTGGAAACACCATATATTTT. Translation: CSVRARFSGNTIYF. The full variable domain, in which reference TRBV29-1 and TRBJ1-3 provide the parts outside the CDR3, is SAVISQKPSRDICQRGTSLTIQCQVDSQVTMMFWYRQQPGQSLTLIATANQGSEATYESGFVIDKFPISRPNLTFSTLTVSNMSPEDSSIYLCSVRARFSGNTIYFGEGSWLTVV.

The chain couples TRBV18 to TRBJ2-7; tentative D call: TRBD1 (6 bases). The CDR3 contains 15 residues. From germline, CDR1 is KGHSH and CDR2 LQKENI. Trimming took 3 bases from V and 4 from J, leaving 16 bases between them. CDR3 sequence (DNA): TGTGCCAGCTCACCGACAGGCGGCAGTGGGTACGAGCAGTACTTC. Protein product: CASSPTGGSGYEQYF.

This clonotype was detected a few times. This chain connects TRBV7-3 to TRBJ1-6; 7 bases line up with TRBD1. The V and J ends lost 5 bases and 8 bases, in that order; junction bases with no gene match: 9. The length of the CDR3 is 15 residues. Per the germline V gene, CDR1 is SGHTA and CDR2 is FQGTGA. CDR3 loop: CASSLTTGRDSPLHF. CDR3 DNA sequence: TGTGCCAGCAGCCTCACGACAGGGCGTGATTCACCCCTCCACTTT.

The chain carries TRBV29-1 and TRBJ1-2; no definite D call. The CDR3 runs 14 residues. V lost 6 bases to trimming and J lost 3 bases, with 17 bases between them. CDR1 and CDR2 from the germline V gene are SQVTM and ANQGSEA. The CDR3 DNA sequence: TGCAGCGTCCAGGTGAACCGGGGAGACTATGGCTACACCTTC. Translated, it gives CSVQVNRGDYGYTF. The full variable domain, completed using reference TRBV29-1 and TRBJ1-2, is SAVISQKPSRDICQRGTSLTIQCQVDSQVTMMFWYRQQPGQSLTLIATANQGSEATYESGFVIDKFPISRPNLTFSTLTVSNMSPEDSSIYLCSVQVNRGDYGYTFGSGTRLTVV.

In its sample, this clonotype was seen many times. This rearrangement joins TRBV11-1 to TRBJ1-1; D is uncertain. The germline V gene encodes CDR1 SGHAT and CDR2 FQDESV (reference sequence). The ends were cut back, 6 bases at V and 1 base at J, with 9 bases in the middle. This CDR3 has 13 residues. CDR3 loop: CASSQDRNTEAFF. The CDR3 DNA is TGTGCCAGCAGTCAAGACCGGAACACTGAAGCTTTCTTT.

There are a few counts of this clonotype. V is TRBV30 and J is TRBJ2-1; a weak D match, TRBD2 (7 bases). CDR1 and CDR2 (germline): GTSNPN, SVGIG (reference sequence). CDR3 size: 15 residues. V lost 0 bases, J lost 4 bases, and 13 bases lay in between. The CDR3 here is CAWSVGGADYNEQFF. CDR3 in DNA: TGTGCCTGGAGTGTAGGGGGGGCGGATTACAATGAGCAGTTCTTC.

Only a few counts were recorded for this clonotype. The V gene is TRBV6-5, the J gene TRBJ2-1, with no clear D. The CDR3 loop spans 11 amino acids. Germline V lookup: CDR1 MNHEY, CDR2 SVGAGI. V was trimmed by 6 bases and J by 3 bases, leaving 3 bases between them. The CDR3 reads CASRGYNEQFF. CDR3 nucleotide sequence: TGTGCCAGCAGGGGCTACAATGAGCAGTTCTTC.

The chain joins TRBV6-1 to TRBJ1-6; 10 bases match TRBD1. In germline, CDR1 is MNHNS, CDR2 SASEGT. CDR3 length equals 13 residues. The V and J ends lost 3 bases and 18 bases, in that order; junction bases with no gene match: 8. The CDR3 here is CASSEGQGLFPHF. In nucleotides, the CDR3 is TGTGCCAGCAGTGAGGGACAGGGGCTGTTTCCCCACTTT.

This clonotype was seen repeatedly, ten times or more. The chain uses TRBV20-1 and TRBJ1-2; 7 bases line up with TRBD1. This CDR3 is built from 15 residues. J lost 6 bases, V lost 0 bases, and 10 bases had no gene match. Germline values: CDR1 DFQATT, CDR2 SNEGSKA (reference sequence). The CDR3: CSARDGQRGGDGYTF. In DNA form, the CDR3 reads TGCAGTGCTAGAGATGGTCAGAGAGGGGGCGATGGCTACACCTTC.

This clonotype was seen ten or more times. The rearrangement uses TRBV5-4 and TRBJ1-1; no reliable D call. Per germline, CDR1 SGHNT and CDR2 YYREEE (reference sequence). The CDR3 contains 15 residues. Trimming took off 4 bases at V and 7 bases at J, with 20 bases between the two ends. The CDR3 nucleotides are TGTGCCAGCAGCCCGCCGGGCAGAACACTGAGTGAAGCTTTCTTT. Translated: CASSPPGRTLSEAFF.

V gene TRBV3-1 combines with J gene TRBJ1-1, with 9 bases aligning to TRBD1. The CDR3 consists of 15 residues. Germline values: CDR1 LGHDT, CDR2 YNNKEL (reference sequence). V lost 1 base and J lost 5; bases outside the gene matches: 5. CDR3 nucleotide sequence: TGTGCCAGCAGCCAAGCCCGGGACAGGGAGACTGAAGCTTTCTTT. Translation: CASSQARDRETEAFF. The full variable domain, with the rest looked up from reference TRBV3-1 and TRBJ1-1, is DTAVSQTPKYLVTQMGNDKSIKCEQNLGHDTMYWYKQDSKKFLKIMFSYNNKELIINETVPNRFSPKSPDKAHLNLHINSLELGDSAVYFCASSQARDRETEAFFGQGTRLTVV.

The rearrangement links TRBV25-1 to TRBJ1-2, with D uncertain. This CDR3 is built from 15 residues. V lost 1 base and J lost 8, with 17 bases in between. Germline V gives CDR1 MGHDK, CDR2 SYGVNS. Here the CDR3 reads CASSEFSDPLPGYTF. In nucleotides, the CDR3 is TGTGCCAGCAGTGAATTTTCGGACCCTCTGCCAGGCTACACCTTC.